Below, 13 T cell receptor beta chains from the same sample are listed, as sequenced in a study of cytomegalovirus exposure and HLA in healthy donors. Use of 60 Vbeta and 13 Jbeta primers characterized the PCR. The protocol was immunoSEQ multiplex PCR, while the TCRdb copy is restricted to in-frame clones and leaves out a portion. The sample contains under 200,000 clones, over 70% of which appear only once. The sequenced sample was PBMCs. Receptors originate from a woman aged 45 to 65 in good health and CMV-seronegative.

The chain couples TRBV5-4 to TRBJ2-5; D ambiguous. The length of the CDR3 is 15 residues. The ends were cut back, 4 bases at V and 5 bases at J, with 18 bases in the middle. From germline, CDR1 is SGHNT and CDR2 YYREEE (reference sequence). Here the CDR3 DNA reads TGTGCCAGCAGCCAAGCGCCGAAACACACGGAGACCCAGTACTTC. Protein sequence: CASSQAPKHTETQYF.

This chain connects TRBV29-1 to TRBJ1-1, with D perhaps matching TRBD1 (5 bases). The CDR3 is 14 amino acids. Germline values: CDR1 SQVTM, CDR2 ANQGSEA. Trimming took off 5 bases at V and 0 bases at J, with 13 bases between the two ends. The CDR3 region has the DNA TGCAGCGTTCAAATGGGACTTATGAACACTGAAGCTTTCTTT. Protein: CSVQMGLMNTEAFF.

This chain uses TRBV19 with TRBJ1-1; 7 nucleotides agree with TRBD1. The V gene's germline CDR1 is LNHDA and CDR2 SQIVND (reference sequence). J was trimmed by 0 bases and V by 3 bases; bases with no gene match: 4. This CDR3 contains 15 residues. CDR3 DNA: TGTGCCAGTAGTATTAGGGGGCTTTTGAACACTGAAGCTTTCTTT. It encodes CASSIRGLLNTEAFF.

The gene calls are TRBV27 and TRBJ2-7; possibly TRBD1 for D (5 bases). Per germline, CDR1 MNHEY and CDR2 SMNVEV (reference sequence). The CDR3 extends over 14 amino acids. Trimming stripped 3 bases from V and 3 bases from J, with 12 bases between. In DNA, the CDR3 is TGTGCCAGCAGTTTCCATGGACAATACTACGAGCAGTACTTC. Its protein is CASSFHGQYYEQYF.

V usage is TRBV28 and J usage is TRBJ1-5; D is unclear. The CDR3 has 12 amino acids. Germline V gene lookup returns CDR1 MDHEN and CDR2 SYDVKM. Trimming stripped 5 bases from V and 10 bases from J, with 12 bases between. The CDR3 DNA is TGTGCCAGCAGTCCCTTACACCCACCCCAGCATTTT. Translated, it gives CASSPLHPPQHF.

The chain couples TRBV5-4 to TRBJ1-6; D perhaps matches TRBD1 (5 bases). There are 16 residues in the CDR3. V was shortened by 0 bases and J by 7 bases, with 14 bases between the two germline ends. Germline CDR1 and CDR2: SGHNT and YYREEE (reference sequence). CDR3 sequence: CASSLGGDRINSPLHF. In DNA form, the CDR3 reads TGTGCCAGCAGCTTGGGGGGGGACCGGATCAATTCACCCCTCCACTTT.

The chain combines TRBV30 with TRBJ2-5; 8 bases are shared with TRBD1. The trim removed 3 bases at V and 6 bases at J, leaving 6 bases unmatched. The CDR3 spans 13 residues. Per germline, CDR1 GTSNPN and CDR2 SVGIG (reference sequence). The CDR3 DNA reads as TGTGCCTGGAGAGGACAGGGCGAACAGACCCAGTACTTC. This gives the protein CAWRGQGEQTQYF.

This clone was counted only a few times. The chain recombines TRBV7-9 with TRBJ1-2; D perhaps matches TRBD1 (5 bases). Germline assignment: CDR1 SEHNR and CDR2 FQNEAQ (reference sequence). This CDR3 contains 16 residues. Trimming removed 4 bases at V and 4 bases at J, with 19 bases between. The chain's CDR3 is CASSSQNGGDGYGYTF. The CDR3 nucleotides read TGTGCCAGCAGCTCCCAGAACGGGGGGGACGGCTATGGCTACACCTTC.

This clone was seen just once. The chain carries TRBV2 and TRBJ2-7; 8 bases align to TRBD1. V lost 4 bases and J lost 6; bases outside the gene matches: 8. Looked up from germline, CDR1 is SNHLY and CDR2 is FYNNEI. This CDR3 has 14 amino acids. CDR3 DNA sequence: TGTGCCAGCAGTGTATCGCCAGGGGGCTTCGAGCAGTACTTC. Translation: CASSVSPGGFEQYF.

The V call is TRBV5-6, the J call TRBJ2-1, with D maybe TRBD2 (6 bases). The CDR3 loop spans 15 amino acids. Trimming left V 4 bases short and J 4 bases short, with 15 bases between. Germline V lookup: CDR1 SGHDT, CDR2 YYEEEE. CDR3 coding DNA: TGTGCCAGCAGCCAGGTGGGGGGAACTTACAATGAGCAGTTCTTC. Translation gives CASSQVGGTYNEQFF.

The CDR3 DNA reads TGTGCCAGCAGCTTTCCCGACGCCGGACAGGGGAATAGTGGTGGCTACACCTTC. Amino acids: CASSFPDAGQGNSGGYTF. V and J are TRBV11-2 and TRBJ1-2; 9 bases agree with TRBD1. Germline values: CDR1 SGHAT, CDR2 FQNNGV. V dropped 3 bases and J dropped 7; count of bases not matched to a gene: 18. The CDR3 covers 18 residues.

The rearrangement links TRBV6-5 to TRBJ1-1; perhaps TRBD1 as D (6 bases). Germline CDR1 reads MNHEY; CDR2 reads SVGAGI. The CDR3 sequence is 15 residues long. V lost 5 bases and J lost 4, with 17 bases in between. The CDR3 nucleotides are TGTGCCAGCAGTGGGGGAGGGGGGGCTGGCACTGAAGCTTTCTTT. Translation: CASSGGGGAGTEAFF.

Comments on this clone: A junction boundary mismatches the germline segment, possibly from a read error. In nucleotides, the CDR3 is TGTTCCAGCAGCTTACTTCCAAAGACGGGGAATTACAATGAGCAGTTCTTC. Its translation: CSSSLLPKTGNYNEQFF. This chain links TRBV7-9 with TRBJ2-1; possibly TRBD2 for D (5 bases). The CDR3 length is 17 residues. The germline CDR1 and CDR2 sequences are SEHNR and FQNEAQ (reference sequence).